These T cell receptor beta chains were read from a single sample in a study of blood T cell repertoires in COVID-19. The repertoire was sequenced with immunoSEQ multiplex PCR; TCRdb's copy has only in-frame clones and lacks some. The sample has roughly 230,000 clones; approximately 91% are singletons. Input material: peripheral blood. Receptors originate from a human donor in a cohort sampled during active COVID-19. Both conserved end residues are part of each CDR3. A D gene is named only where the DNA matches it firmly. The size of a clone is reported for some rows only, either as once, few or many, or as a class for expanded clones.

CDR3 length,V gene,D gene,clone size,J gene,CDR3 protein,CDR3 DNA
17,TRBV25-1,.,.,TRBJ1-3,CASSEYIGRNSGNTIYF,TGTGCCAGCAGTGAATATATAGGCAGGAACTCTGGAAACACCATATATTTT
14,TRBV27,TRBD1,.,TRBJ1-5,CASSPWTGTQPQHF,TGTGCCAGCAGTCCGTGGACAGGGACCCAGCCCCAGCATTTT
11,TRBV6-2/TRBV6-3,.,few,TRBJ2-7,CASSHSYEQYF,TGTGCCAGCAGCCACAGCTACGAGCAGTACTTC
13,TRBV6-1,.,few,TRBJ1-2,CASSEHRVDGYTF,TGTGCCAGCAGTGAACACAGGGTGGATGGCTACACCTTC
16,TRBV9,TRBD2,.,TRBJ2-1,CASSVAASGGAGEQFF,TGTGCCAGCAGCGTAGCGGCTAGCGGGGGGGCCGGTGAGCAGTTCTTC
14,TRBV28,TRBD1,few,TRBJ1-4,CASSPGGEGEKLFF,TGTGCCAGCAGCCCAGGGGGCGAAGGTGAAAAACTGTTTTTT
13,TRBV6-6,.,.,TRBJ2-7,CASSYLGGYEQYF,TGTGCCAGCAGTTACTTGGGCGGGTACGAGCAGTACTTC
12,TRBV4-1,TRBD1,.,TRBJ1-2,CASSRDRVVYTF,TGCGCCAGCAGCCGGGACAGGGTCGTCTACACCTTC
16,TRBV6-2/TRBV6-3,.,.,TRBJ2-7,CASSYSKGQITYEQYF,TGTGCCAGCAGTTACTCGAAAGGACAGATAACCTACGAGCAGTACTTC
18,TRBV18,.,.,TRBJ2-6,CASSPLAPGDSGANVLTF,TGTGCCAGCTCCCCGCTCGCCCCAGGGGACTCTGGGGCCAACGTCCTGACTTTC
16,TRBV9,.,.,TRBJ1-3,CASSVDLTVSGNTIYF,TGTGCCAGCAGCGTAGATTTAACAGTCTCTGGAAACACCATATATTTT
15,TRBV19,TRBD1,.,TRBJ1-2,CASSPGTGGNYGYTF,TGTGCCAGTAGTCCCGGGACAGGGGGAAACTATGGCTACACCTTC
14,TRBV29-1,.,.,TRBJ1-2,CSVETGHRNYGYTF,TGCAGCGTTGAAACGGGCCACAGGAACTATGGCTACACCTTC
12,TRBV28,TRBD1,.,TRBJ1-4,CATGNRGQKLFF,TGTGCCACCGGGAACAGGGGGCAAAAACTGTTTTTT
14,TRBV6-2/TRBV6-3,.,few,TRBJ1-2,CASSRQSANYGYTF,TGTGCCAGCAGTAGACAGAGCGCGAACTATGGCTACACCTTC